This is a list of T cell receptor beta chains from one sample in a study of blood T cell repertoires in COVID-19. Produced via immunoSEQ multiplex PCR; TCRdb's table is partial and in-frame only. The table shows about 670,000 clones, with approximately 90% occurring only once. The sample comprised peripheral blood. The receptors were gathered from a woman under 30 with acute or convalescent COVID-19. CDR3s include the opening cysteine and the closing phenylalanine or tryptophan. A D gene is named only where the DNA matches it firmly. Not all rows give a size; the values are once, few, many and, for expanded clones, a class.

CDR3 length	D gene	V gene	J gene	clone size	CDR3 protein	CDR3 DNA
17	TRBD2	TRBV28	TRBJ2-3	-	CASSFPGGVGSTDTQYF	TGTGCCAGCAGTTTCCCGGGGGGGGTTGGGAGCACAGATACGCAGTATTTT
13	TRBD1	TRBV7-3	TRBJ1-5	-	CASSLDRVQPQHF	TGTGCCAGCAGCTTAGACAGGGTTCAGCCCCAGCATTTT
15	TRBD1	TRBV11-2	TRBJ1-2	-	CASSSPGQGGRGYTF	TGTGCCAGCAGCTCTCCGGGACAGGGTGGTCGGGGCTACACCTTC
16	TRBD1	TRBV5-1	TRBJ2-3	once	CASSLAGQGLTDTQYF	TGCGCCAGCAGCTTGGCCGGACAGGGACTCACAGATACGCAGTATTTT
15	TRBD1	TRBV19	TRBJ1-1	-	CASSSYRGRNTEAFF	TGTGCCAGTTCCAGCTACAGGGGGAGAAACACTGAAGCTTTCTTT
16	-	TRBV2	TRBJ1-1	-	CASSPNRVGENTEAFF	TGTGCCAGCAGTCCGAACAGGGTTGGGGAGAACACTGAAGCTTTCTTT
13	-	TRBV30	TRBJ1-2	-	CAWTLGGLDGYTF	TGTGCCTGGACCCTCGGGGGTTTGGATGGCTACACCTTC
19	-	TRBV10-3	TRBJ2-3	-	CAISLKGAGSGATTDTQYF	TGTGCCATCAGTCTTAAGGGGGCGGGTAGCGGGGCTACCACAGATACGCAGTATTTT
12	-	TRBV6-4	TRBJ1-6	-	CASSEEGGPLHF	TGTGCCAGCAGTGAGGAGGGAGGCCCCCTCCACTTT
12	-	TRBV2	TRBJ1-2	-	CASIPGNYGYTF	TGTGCCAGCATACCAGGGAACTATGGCTACACCTTC
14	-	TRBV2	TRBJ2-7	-	CASSSPTGRYEQYF	TGTGCCAGCAGCTCCCCGACAGGTAGATACGAGCAGTACTTC
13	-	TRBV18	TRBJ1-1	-	CASSPGVRSEAFF	TGTGCCAGCTCACCCGGGGTGAGGTCTGAAGCTTTCTTT
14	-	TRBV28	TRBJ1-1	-	CASSLLGGATEAFF	TGTGCCAGCAGCCTATTGGGTGGGGCCACTGAAGCTTTCTTT
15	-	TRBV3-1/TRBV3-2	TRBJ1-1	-	CASSQAWQGNTEAFF	TGTGCCAGCAGCCAAGCCTGGCAGGGGAACACTGAAGCTTTCTTT
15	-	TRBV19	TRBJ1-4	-	CASSPTQGLNEKLFF	TGTGCCAGTAGCCCGACACAGGGACTAAATGAAAAACTGTTTTTT
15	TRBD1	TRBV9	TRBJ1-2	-	CASSVVTGDNYGYTF	TGTGCCAGCAGCGTAGTAACAGGGGACAACTATGGCTACACCTTC